The rows below give T cell receptor beta chains drawn from one sample of a study of control samples from healthy donors and cancer patients. Profiled with immunoSEQ multiplex PCR; TCRdb holds only in-frame clones, not every one. This sample yields about 140,000 clones, of which about 85% are seen a single time; roughly 8.7% belongs to the top ten. The sample consisted of blood. The receptors were sampled from a woman in her 30s in good health. CDR3s include the opening cysteine and the closing phenylalanine or tryptophan. A D gene is named only where the DNA matches it firmly. Clone size appears in some rows only: once, few, many, or a class for an expanded clone.

v_call	d_call	j_call	cdr3_length	clone_size	cdr3_nt	cdr3_aa
TRBV19	-	TRBJ1-2	12	-	TGTGCCAGTAGTATGGCGGAGGGTGGCTACACCTTC	CASSMAEGGYTF
TRBV28	-	TRBJ2-4	15	-	TGTGCCAGCAGAACTTATAGTCTCGCCAAAAACATTCAGTACTTC	CASRTYSLAKNIQYF
TRBV18	-	TRBJ2-7	14	few	TGTGCCAGCTCACCTTCGGGGGGCGCGTACGAGCAGTACTTC	CASSPSGGAYEQYF
TRBV27	TRBD1	TRBJ2-7	15	-	TGTGCCAGCAGTTCTCGGGACAGAAGCTCCTACGAGCAGTACTTC	CASSSRDRSSYEQYF
TRBV4-1	-	TRBJ2-2	14	-	TGCGCCAGCAGCCAAGGAGGCAGCACCGGGGAGCTGTTTTTT	CASSQGGSTGELFF
TRBV19	-	TRBJ1-2	11	few	TGTGCCAGTAGTGTCAGCTATGGCTACACCTTC	CASSVSYGYTF
TRBV6-5	TRBD2	TRBJ2-7	15	-	TGTGCCAGCAGCGGACTAGCGGGAGAATCAGGGGAGCAGTACTTC	CASSGLAGESGEQYF
TRBV7-2	-	TRBJ2-7	16	-	TGTGCCAGCAGCTCAATAGCCGGGACACAGACCTACGAGCAGTACTTC	CASSSIAGTQTYEQYF
TRBV7-2	-	TRBJ2-1	14	-	TGTGCCAGCAGCCGCACCGGGACTTACAATGAGCAGTTCTTC	CASSRTGTYNEQFF
TRBV5-4	TRBD2	TRBJ2-1	16	-	TGTGCCAGCTCCGGACTAGCCGTAACTCGGAACAATGAGCAGTTCTTC	CASSGLAVTRNNEQFF
TRBV7-9	-	TRBJ2-5	15	-	TGTGCCAGCAGCTTATCCAGGGGCCTACGGGAGACCCAGTACTTC	CASSLSRGLRETQYF
TRBV7-8	TRBD2	TRBJ2-2	17	-	TGTGCCAGCAGCTTAGCCGGGACTAGCGGGAACACCGGGGAGCTGTTTTTT	CASSLAGTSGNTGELFF
TRBV19	TRBD1	TRBJ1-2	15	-	TGTGCCAGTAGTATCTTCCGGGACAGGACCTATGGCTACACCTTC	CASSIFRDRTYGYTF
TRBV14	-	TRBJ2-1	14	-	TGTGCCAGCAGCCAAGATAGGGCGGGCAATGAGCAGTTCTTC	CASSQDRAGNEQFF
TRBV18	TRBD2	TRBJ2-1	16	once	TGTGCCAGCTCACCACTATCCCTAGCGGGAGCCCATGAGCAGTTCTTC	CASSPLSLAGAHEQFF
TRBV29-1	TRBD2	TRBJ2-5	15	few	TGCAGCGCTCTTCTTTTGGGACTAACAGAAGAGACCCAGTACTTC	CSALLLGLTEETQYF
TRBV7-9	-	TRBJ2-7	15	-	TGTGCCAGCAGCCCGTCTTTTGAGCTTGCCTACGAGCAGTACTTC	CASSPSFELAYEQYF
TRBV5-4	-	TRBJ1-2	13	-	TGTGCCAGCAGCCCCGAGCGGGGTGATGGCTACACCTTC	CASSPERGDGYTF